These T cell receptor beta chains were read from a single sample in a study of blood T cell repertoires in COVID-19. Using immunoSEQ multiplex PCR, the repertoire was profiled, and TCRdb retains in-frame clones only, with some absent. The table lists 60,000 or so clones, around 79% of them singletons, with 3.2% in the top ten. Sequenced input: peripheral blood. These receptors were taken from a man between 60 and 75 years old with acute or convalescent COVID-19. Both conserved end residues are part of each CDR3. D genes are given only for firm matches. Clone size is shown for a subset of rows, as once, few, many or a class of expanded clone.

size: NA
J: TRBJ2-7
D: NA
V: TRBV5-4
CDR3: CASSSQGGGKAYEQYF
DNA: TGTGCCAGCAGTTCACAAGGGGGGGGGAAGGCCTACGAGCAGTACTTC

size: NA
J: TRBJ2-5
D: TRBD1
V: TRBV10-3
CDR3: CATQQGQETQYF
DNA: TGTGCCACGCAACAGGGGCAAGAGACCCAGTACTTC

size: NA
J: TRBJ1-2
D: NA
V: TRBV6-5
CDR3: CASSQDSNYGYTF
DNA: TGTGCCAGCAGCCAGGACAGCAACTATGGCTACACCTTC

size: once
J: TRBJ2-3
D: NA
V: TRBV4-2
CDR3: CASSHGAGGDTQYF
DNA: TGTGCCAGCAGCCACGGCGCGGGCGGAGATACGCAGTATTTT

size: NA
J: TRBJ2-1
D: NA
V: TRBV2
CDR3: CASSEEGGNEQFF
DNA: TGTGCCAGCAGTGAAGAGGGGGGGAATGAGCAGTTCTTC

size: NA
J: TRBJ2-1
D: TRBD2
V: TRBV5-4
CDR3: CASSPRGGRNEQFF
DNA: TGTGCCAGCAGCCCTCGGGGGGGGAGGAATGAGCAGTTCTTC

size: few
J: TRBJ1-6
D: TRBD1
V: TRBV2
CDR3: CASSGPNRGDSPLHF
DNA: TGTGCCAGCAGTGGTCCGAACAGGGGGGATTCACCCCTCCACTTT

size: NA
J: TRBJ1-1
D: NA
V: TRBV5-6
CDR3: CASSFGPRNTEAFF
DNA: TGTGCCAGCAGCTTTGGCCCCAGGAACACTGAAGCTTTCTTT

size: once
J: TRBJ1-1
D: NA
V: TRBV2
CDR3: CASSDSLNTEAFF
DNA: TGTGCCAGCAGTGACAGTCTGAACACTGAAGCTTTCTTT

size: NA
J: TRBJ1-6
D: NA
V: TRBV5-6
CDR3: CASFWRGGSPLHF
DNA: TGTGCCAGCTTTTGGAGGGGCGGTTCACCCCTCCACTTT

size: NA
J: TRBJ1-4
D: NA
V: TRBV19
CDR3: CASTQTGPPNEKLFF
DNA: TGTGCCAGTACCCAGACAGGACCCCCTAATGAAAAACTGTTTTTT

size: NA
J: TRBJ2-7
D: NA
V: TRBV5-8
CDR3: CASSLEVGHTTEEQYF
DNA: TGTGCCAGCAGCTTGGAAGTGGGACACACAACGGAAGAGCAGTACTTC

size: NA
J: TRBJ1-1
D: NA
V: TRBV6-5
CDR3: CASSSGTWGTEAFF
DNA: TGTGCCAGCAGTTCCGGGACTTGGGGGACTGAAGCTTTCTTT

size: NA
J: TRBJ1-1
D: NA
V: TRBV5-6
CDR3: CASSLRTLNTEAFF
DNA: TGTGCCAGCAGCCTAAGAACCCTGAACACTGAAGCTTTCTTT

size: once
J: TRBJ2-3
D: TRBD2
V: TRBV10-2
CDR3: CATRYPLAGGLTDTQYF
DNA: TGCGCCACCCGCTACCCTCTAGCGGGGGGCCTCACAGATACGCAGTATTTT

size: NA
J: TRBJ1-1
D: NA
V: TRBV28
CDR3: CASQLLAQETEAFF
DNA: TGTGCCAGCCAACTCCTCGCGCAAGAGACTGAAGCTTTCTTT

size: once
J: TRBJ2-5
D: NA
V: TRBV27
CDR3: CASSFERGQETQYF
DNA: TGTGCCAGCAGTTTTGAACGGGGACAAGAGACCCAGTACTTC

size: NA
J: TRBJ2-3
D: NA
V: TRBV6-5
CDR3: CAIRDSTDTQYF
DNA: TGTGCCATCCGGGACTCCACAGATACGCAGTATTTT

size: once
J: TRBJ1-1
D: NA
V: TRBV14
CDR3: CASSQDQQVWNTEAFF
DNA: TGTGCCAGCAGCCAAGATCAACAGGTGTGGAACACTGAAGCTTTCTTT

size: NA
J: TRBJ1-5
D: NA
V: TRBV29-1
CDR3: CSAQQGPNQPQHF
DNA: TGCAGCGCTCAGCAGGGTCCGAATCAGCCCCAGCATTTT

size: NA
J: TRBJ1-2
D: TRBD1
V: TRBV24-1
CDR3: CATSDSRGVYGYTF
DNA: TGTGCCACCAGTGATTCCAGGGGGGTCTATGGCTACACCTTC

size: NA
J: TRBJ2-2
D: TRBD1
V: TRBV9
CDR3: CASSAQGQGFTGELFF
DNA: TGTGCCAGCAGCGCGCAGGGACAGGGGTTCACCGGGGAGCTGTTTTTT

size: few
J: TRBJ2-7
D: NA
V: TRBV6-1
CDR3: CASSDTYEQYF
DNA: TGTGCCAGCAGTGATACTTACGAGCAGTACTTC

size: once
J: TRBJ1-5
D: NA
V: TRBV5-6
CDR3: CASSLGHDQPQHF
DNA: TGTGCCAGCAGCTTGGGACACGATCAGCCCCAGCATTTT

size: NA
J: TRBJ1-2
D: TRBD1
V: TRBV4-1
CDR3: CASTGTGGRGYTF
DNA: TGCGCCAGTACCGGGACAGGGGGACGGGGCTACACCTTC

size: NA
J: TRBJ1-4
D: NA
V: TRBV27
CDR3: CASIKGRGWREKLFF
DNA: TGTGCCAGCATTAAAGGGAGGGGGTGGAGGGAAAAACTGTTTTTT

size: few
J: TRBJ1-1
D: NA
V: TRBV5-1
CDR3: CASDKHPGGDTEAFF
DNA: TGCGCCAGCGACAAACACCCGGGGGGAGACACTGAAGCTTTCTTT

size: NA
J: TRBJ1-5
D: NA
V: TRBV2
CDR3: CASRITGNGNQPQHF
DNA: TGTGCCAGCAGAATCACAGGGAACGGCAATCAGCCCCAGCATTTT

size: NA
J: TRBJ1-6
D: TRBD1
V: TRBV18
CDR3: CASSPTSRTGLRGDNSPLHF
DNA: TGTGCCAGCTCACCAACATCCAGGACAGGACTCAGAGGGGATAATTCACCCCTCCACTTT

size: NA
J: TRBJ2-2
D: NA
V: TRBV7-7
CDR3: CASSLGSRDGELFF
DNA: TGTGCCAGCAGCTTAGGTTCGAGGGACGGGGAGCTGTTTTTT

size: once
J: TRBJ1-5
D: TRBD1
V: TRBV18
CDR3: CASSTQGANQPQHF
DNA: TGTGCCAGCTCAACCCAGGGGGCCAATCAGCCCCAGCATTTT

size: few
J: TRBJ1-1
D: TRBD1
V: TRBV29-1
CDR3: CSAAGTGGINTEAFF
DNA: TGCAGCGCAGCCGGGACAGGGGGCATCAACACTGAAGCTTTCTTT

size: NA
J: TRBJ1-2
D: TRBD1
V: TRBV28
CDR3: CASSLLSFSLGQGRTNYGYTF
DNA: TGTGCCAGCAGTTTATTATCTTTTTCTTTGGGACAGGGGCGTACTAACTATGGCTACACCTTC

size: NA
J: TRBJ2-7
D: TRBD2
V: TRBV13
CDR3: CASSLAAFAGGQGEQYF
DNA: TGTGCCAGCAGCTTAGCTGCTTTCGCGGGGGGGCAGGGCGAGCAGTACTTC

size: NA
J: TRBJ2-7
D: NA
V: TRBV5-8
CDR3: CASSSDRTKYEQYF
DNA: TGTGCCAGCAGCTCCGACAGGACCAAGTACGAGCAGTACTTC

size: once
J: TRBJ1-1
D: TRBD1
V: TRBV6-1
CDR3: CASSDQGQSHTEAFF
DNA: TGTGCCAGCAGTGACCAGGGACAGTCACACACTGAAGCTTTCTTT

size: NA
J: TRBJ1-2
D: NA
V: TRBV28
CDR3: CASRVLGASNYGYTF
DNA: TGTGCCAGCAGAGTCTTAGGGGCGTCTAACTATGGCTACACCTTC

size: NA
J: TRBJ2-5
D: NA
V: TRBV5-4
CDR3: CASSALWRGQQETQYF
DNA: TGTGCCAGCAGCGCATTATGGCGGGGGCAACAAGAGACCCAGTACTTC

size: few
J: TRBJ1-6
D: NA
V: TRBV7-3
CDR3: CASSLSPRVENSPLHF
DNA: TGTGCCAGCAGCTTATCCCCAAGAGTAGAGAATTCACCCCTCCACTTT

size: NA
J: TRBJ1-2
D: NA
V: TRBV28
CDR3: CASSSQTTNYGYTF
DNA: TGTGCCAGCAGTTCACAGACTACTAACTATGGCTACACCTTC

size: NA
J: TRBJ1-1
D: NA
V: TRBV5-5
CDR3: CASSQGYTEAFF
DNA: TGTGCCAGCAGCCAGGGTTATACTGAAGCTTTCTTT

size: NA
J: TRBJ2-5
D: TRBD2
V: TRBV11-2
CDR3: CASSLSGQGGETQYF
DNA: TGTGCCAGCAGCTTATCGGGGCAGGGAGGGGAGACCCAGTACTTC

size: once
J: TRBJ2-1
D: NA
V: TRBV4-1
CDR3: CASAGSAWNEQFF
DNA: TGCGCCAGCGCCGGGTCCGCTTGGAATGAGCAGTTCTTC

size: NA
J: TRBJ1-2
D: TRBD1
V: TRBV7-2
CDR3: CASSLQGAQIYGYTF
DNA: TGTGCCAGCAGCTTACAGGGGGCGCAGATCTATGGCTACACCTTC

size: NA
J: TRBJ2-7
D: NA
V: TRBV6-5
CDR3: CAAREPGTYEQYF
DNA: TGTGCCGCGAGAGAGCCAGGGACCTACGAGCAGTACTTC